This record concerns one TCR beta chain sequence. The antigen is not known. This specimen belongs to a study of T cell responses to AZD1222 COVID-19 vaccine. Study results and limitations: Donors in the cohort were predominantly white British and more often female, and clonal diversity was possibly underestimated.

There are 11 residues in the CDR3. V was cut by 9 bases and J by 4 bases, with 8 bases left in between. Looked up from germline, CDR1 is KGHDR and CDR2 is SFDVKD. Sequenced by immunoSEQ multiplex PCR; TCRdb stores in-frame clones only, minus some. The table shows 85,000 to 110,000 clones, with 80% to 90% occurring only once. This sequence was found in an adult in good health. The chain links TRBV24-1 to TRBJ1-1; the D is unclear. The sequencing used peripheral blood, collected on day 0 of AZD1222 vaccination. The CDR3 DNA sequence: TGTGCCACCGAACTGGGCACTGAAGCTTTCTTT. It yields the protein CATELGTEAFF.